Detailed here is one T cell receptor (beta chain). The antigen remains unidentified. The CDR3 is made up of 14 amino acids. With V trimmed by 4 bases and J by 2 bases, 2 bases remained unmatched. Per the germline V gene, CDR1 is LGHNA and CDR2 is YSLEER. This sample is drawn from a study of T cells in localized non-small cell lung cancer. Assay: immunoSEQ multiplex PCR; the TCRdb copy retains only in-frame clones and omits some. The sample shows 30,000 or so clones, more than 75% of them seen only once. General study points: For the top 100 tumor clones, a median about 57 also appeared in adjacent lung. Peak T cell clonality was found in uninvolved adjacent lung, exceeding tumor.

The chain links TRBV4-3 to TRBJ2-7; 10 bases are a match to TRBD1. The source of this sequence is a female donor over 55 with stage III squamous cell lung carcinoma. The input for sequencing was peripheral blood, taken before any cancer treatment. CDR3 sequence reads: CASSPGQGAYEQYF. DNA for the CDR3: TGCGCCAGCAGCCCAGGACAGGGGGCCTACGAGCAGTACTTC.